The subject of this entry is one T cell receptor beta chain. What it recognizes is unknown. Per the germline V gene, CDR1 is LNHDA and CDR2 is SQIVND (reference sequence). Losses at the gene ends were 5 bases for V and 5 bases for J; bases not matched to a gene: 12. This CDR3 is built from 18 residues. Profiling relied on immunoSEQ multiplex PCR, and the TCRdb table lists in-frame clones only, not all of them. The repertoire holds roughly 4,700 clones, about 71% seen once, with around 43% in the top ten. These data come from a study of CD8 T cell repertoires and HIV-1 epitope variants. Study context: T cells were stimulated with Twenty-five Gag and Nef peptides separately. General study points: Fewer than ten TCR beta clonotypes were antigen-specific, roughly six apparently recognizing autologous or escape variants.

V is TRBV19 and J is TRBJ2-3; TRBD2 matches 14 bases. Sequencing was done on a sample of cultured CD8+ T cells derived from PBMCs. This sequence originates from a male donor with HIV. The CDR3 DNA sequence: TGTGCCAGTAGTCCCCGGACTAGCGGGAGGTTCGATGGAGATACGCAGTATTTT. Its protein product is CASSPRTSGRFDGDTQYF.